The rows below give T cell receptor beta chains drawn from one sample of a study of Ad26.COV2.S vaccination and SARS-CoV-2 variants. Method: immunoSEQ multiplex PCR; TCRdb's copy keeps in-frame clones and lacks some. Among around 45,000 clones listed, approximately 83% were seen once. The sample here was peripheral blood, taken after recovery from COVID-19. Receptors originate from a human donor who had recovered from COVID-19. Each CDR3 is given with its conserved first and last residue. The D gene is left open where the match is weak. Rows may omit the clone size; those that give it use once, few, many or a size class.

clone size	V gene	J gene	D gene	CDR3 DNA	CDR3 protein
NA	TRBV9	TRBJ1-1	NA	TGTGCCAGCAGCGCGGGGCTCAGCACTGAAGCTTTCTTT	CASSAGLSTEAFF
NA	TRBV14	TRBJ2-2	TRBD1	TGTGCCAGCAGCCGCAGGGGGACAGTCAAAGACGGGGAGCTGTTTTTT	CASSRRGTVKDGELFF
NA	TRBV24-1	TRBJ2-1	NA	TGTGCCACCAGTGGTAGTGAAGGGAAGCCTAACTACAATGAGCAGTTCTTC	CATSGSEGKPNYNEQFF
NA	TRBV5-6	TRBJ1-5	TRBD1	TGTGCCAGCAGCTTGGGCAGGGGGCTAGATCAGCCCCAGCATTTT	CASSLGRGLDQPQHF
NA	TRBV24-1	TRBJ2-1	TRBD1	TGTGCCACCAGTGATTCGGACAGGGGAAGTTACAATGAGCAGTTCTTC	CATSDSDRGSYNEQFF
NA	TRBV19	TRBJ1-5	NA	TGTGCCAGTAGTATTGCAGGGGCCAATCAGCCCCAGCATTTT	CASSIAGANQPQHF
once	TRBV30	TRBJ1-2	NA	TGTGCCTGGAGTGTACGCACCGGGGGCTATGGCTACACCTTC	CAWSVRTGGYGYTF
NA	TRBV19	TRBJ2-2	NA	TGTGCCAGTAGTCGCACCGGGGAGCTGTTTTTT	CASSRTGELFF
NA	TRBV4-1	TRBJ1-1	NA	TGCGCCAGCAGACCGATAGGGCGGAACATGAACACTGAAGCTTTCTTT	CASRPIGRNMNTEAFF
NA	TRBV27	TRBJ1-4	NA	TGTGCCAGCAGTTTGAGGGCTGATGAAAAACTGTTTTTT	CASSLRADEKLFF
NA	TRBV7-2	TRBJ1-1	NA	TGTGCCAGCAGCGACAGGACCCGAGGGGTGAACACTGAAGCTTTCTTT	CASSDRTRGVNTEAFF
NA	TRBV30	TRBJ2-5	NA	TGTGCCTGGAGTCGGCAGGGAGAGGAGACCCAGTACTTC	CAWSRQGEETQYF
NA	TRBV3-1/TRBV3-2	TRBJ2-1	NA	TGTGCCAGCAGCCAAGACCCCAGGGATGAGCAGTTCTTC	CASSQDPRDEQFF
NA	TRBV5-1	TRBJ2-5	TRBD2	TGCGCCAGCAGCTCGGGGAGGGCAGCACAAGAGACCCAGTACTTC	CASSSGRAAQETQYF
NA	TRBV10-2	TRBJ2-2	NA	TGCGCCAGCAGTTTCGAGCGATTCACCGGGGAGCTGTTTTTT	CASSFERFTGELFF
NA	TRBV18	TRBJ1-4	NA	TGTGCCAGCTCACCTCGACAGACAACTAATGAAAAACTGTTTTTT	CASSPRQTTNEKLFF
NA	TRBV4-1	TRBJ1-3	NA	TGCGCCAGCAGTCCAAAACACCAGGGTGGAGGGGGAGGAAACACCATATATTTT	CASSPKHQGGGGGNTIYF
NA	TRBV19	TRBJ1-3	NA	TGTGCCAGTAGTCCAACCCGTCAGGTTCGCTCTGGAAACACCATATATTTT	CASSPTRQVRSGNTIYF
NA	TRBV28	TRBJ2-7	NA	TGTGCCAGCTCAAGCCGATCCTACGAGCAGTACTTC	CASSSRSYEQYF
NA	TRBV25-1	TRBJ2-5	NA	TGTGCCAGCAGGCTAGGCGGACAAGAGACCCAGTACTTC	CASRLGGQETQYF
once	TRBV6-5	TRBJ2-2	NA	TGTGCCAGCAGTCCGGACTCGGAAACCGGGGAGCTGTTTTTT	CASSPDSETGELFF
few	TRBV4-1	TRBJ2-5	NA	TGCGCCAGCAGCCAAGGTTTCGGCGAAGAGACCCAGTACTTC	CASSQGFGEETQYF
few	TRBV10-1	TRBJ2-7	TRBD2	TGCGCCAGCAGTGAGGGGCTAGCGGGGAGTCCCTACGAGCAGTACTTC	CASSEGLAGSPYEQYF
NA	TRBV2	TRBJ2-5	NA	TGTGCCAGCAAATTCGGGGGCCCGCAAGAGACCCAGTACTTC	CASKFGGPQETQYF
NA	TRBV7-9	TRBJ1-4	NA	TGTGCCAGCGGGATCGGACGGGGGGAAAAACTGTTTTTT	CASGIGRGEKLFF
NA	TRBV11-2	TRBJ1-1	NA	TGTGCCAGCAGCGCTATAAGGGGGGGCACTGAAGCTTTCTTT	CASSAIRGGTEAFF
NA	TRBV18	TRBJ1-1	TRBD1	TGTGCCAGCTCACCCGGGACAGGAGAAGCTTTCTTT	CASSPGTGEAFF
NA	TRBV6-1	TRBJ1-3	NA	TGTGCCAGCAGTGAAAGGAGCTCTGGAAACACCATATATTTT	CASSERSSGNTIYF
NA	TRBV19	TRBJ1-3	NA	TGTGCCAGTAGGGGCCAGCGGGAAGGTTGGGGAAACACCATATATTTT	CASRGQREGWGNTIYF
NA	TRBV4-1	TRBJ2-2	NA	TGCGCCAGCAGACGGGAGTTGAGGTTCGGGGAGCTGTTTTTT	CASRRELRFGELFF
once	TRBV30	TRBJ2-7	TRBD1	TGTGCCTGGAGGAGACTTGGGACAGCTTACGAGCAGTACTTC	CAWRRLGTAYEQYF
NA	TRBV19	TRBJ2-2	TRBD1	TGTGCCGGACGACAGGGGGCAATTACCGGGGAGCTGTTTTTT	CAGRQGAITGELFF
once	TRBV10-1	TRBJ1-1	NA	TGCGCCAGCAGTGAACAGCCTAACACTGAAGCTTTCTTT	CASSEQPNTEAFF
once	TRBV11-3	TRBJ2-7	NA	TGTGCCAGCAGCTCAAGTAGCGCCAGCTACGAGCAGTACTTC	CASSSSSASYEQYF
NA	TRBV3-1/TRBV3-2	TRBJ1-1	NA	TGTGCCAGCAGCCACGACATGAACACTGAAGCTTTCTTT	CASSHDMNTEAFF
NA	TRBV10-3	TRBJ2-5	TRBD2	TGTGCCATCAGTTCTAGCGGGGATGAAGAGACCCAGTACTTC	CAISSSGDEETQYF
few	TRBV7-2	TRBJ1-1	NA	TGTGCCAGCAGCGTTGGGCTCGCAGGGGCAACTGAAGCTTTCTTT	CASSVGLAGATEAFF
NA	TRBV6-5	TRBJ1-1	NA	TGTGCCAGCAGGCTCAGTTGGGCTAACACTGAAGCTTTCTTT	CASRLSWANTEAFF
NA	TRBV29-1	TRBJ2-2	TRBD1	TGCAGCGTCGATGGACAGGGTAACACCGGGGAGCTGTTTTTT	CSVDGQGNTGELFF
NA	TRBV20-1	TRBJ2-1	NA	TGCAGTGCGCAGGATACGAATGAGCAGTTCTTC	CSAQDTNEQFF
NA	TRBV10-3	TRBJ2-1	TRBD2	TGTGCCATCAGTCGGGGACTAGCGGGAGCAGGTGAGCAGTTCTTC	CAISRGLAGAGEQFF